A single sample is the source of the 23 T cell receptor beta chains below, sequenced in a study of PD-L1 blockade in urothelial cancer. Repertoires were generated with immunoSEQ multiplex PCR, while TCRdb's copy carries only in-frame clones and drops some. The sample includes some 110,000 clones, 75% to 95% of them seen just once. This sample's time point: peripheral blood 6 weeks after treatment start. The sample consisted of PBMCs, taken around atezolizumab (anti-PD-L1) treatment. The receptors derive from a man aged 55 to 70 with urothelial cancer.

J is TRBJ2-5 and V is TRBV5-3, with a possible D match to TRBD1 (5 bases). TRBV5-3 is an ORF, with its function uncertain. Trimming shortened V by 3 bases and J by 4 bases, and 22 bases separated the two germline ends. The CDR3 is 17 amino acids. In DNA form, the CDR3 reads TGTGCCAGAAGCTCCTCTCAAGGGCCAGGGAAGGGAGAGACCCAGTACTTC. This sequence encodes CARSSSQGPGKGETQYF.

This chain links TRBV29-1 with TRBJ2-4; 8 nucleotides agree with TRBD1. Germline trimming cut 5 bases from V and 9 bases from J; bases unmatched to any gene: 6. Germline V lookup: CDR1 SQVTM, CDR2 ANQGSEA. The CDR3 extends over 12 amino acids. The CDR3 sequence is CSVLQGGGIQYF. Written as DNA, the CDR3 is TGCAGCGTTTTACAGGGGGGTGGCATTCAGTACTTC.

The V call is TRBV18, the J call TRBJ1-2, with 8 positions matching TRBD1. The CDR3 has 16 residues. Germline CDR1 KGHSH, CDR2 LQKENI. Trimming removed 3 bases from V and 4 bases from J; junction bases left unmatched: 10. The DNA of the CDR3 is TGTGCCAGCTCACCGGGAGCTCAGGGGGCGAGCTATGGCTACACCTTC. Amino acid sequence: CASSPGAQGASYGYTF. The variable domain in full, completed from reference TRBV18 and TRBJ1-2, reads NAGVMQNPRHLVRRRGQEARLRCSPMKGHSHVYWYRQLPEEGLKFMVYLQKENIIDESGMPKERFSAEFPKEGPSILRIQQVVRGDSAAYFCASSPGAQGASYGYTFGSGTRLTVV.

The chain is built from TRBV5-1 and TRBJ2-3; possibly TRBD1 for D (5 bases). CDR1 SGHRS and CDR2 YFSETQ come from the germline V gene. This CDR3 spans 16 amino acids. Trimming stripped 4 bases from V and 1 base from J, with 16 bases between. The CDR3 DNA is TGCGCCAGCAGCGGACCTCAGGGTGCGGGCACAGATACGCAGTATTTT. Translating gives CASSGPQGAGTDTQYF.

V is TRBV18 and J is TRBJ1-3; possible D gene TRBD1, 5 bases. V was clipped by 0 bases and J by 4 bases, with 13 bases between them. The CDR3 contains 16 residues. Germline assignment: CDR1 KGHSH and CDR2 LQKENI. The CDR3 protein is CASSPPTGGAGNTIYF. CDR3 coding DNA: TGTGCCAGCTCACCACCGACGGGAGGGGCAGGAAACACCATATATTTT. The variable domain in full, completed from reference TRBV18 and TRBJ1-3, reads NAGVMQNPRHLVRRRGQEARLRCSPMKGHSHVYWYRQLPEEGLKFMVYLQKENIIDESGMPKERFSAEFPKEGPSILRIQQVVRGDSAAYFCASSPPTGGAGNTIYFGEGSWLTVV.

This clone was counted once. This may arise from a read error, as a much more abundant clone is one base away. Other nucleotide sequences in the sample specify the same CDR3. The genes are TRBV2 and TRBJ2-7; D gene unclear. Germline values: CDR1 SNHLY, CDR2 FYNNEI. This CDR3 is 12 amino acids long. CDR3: CASSGRVYEQYF. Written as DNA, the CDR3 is TGTGCCAGCAGTGGACGGGTCTACGAACAGTACTTC. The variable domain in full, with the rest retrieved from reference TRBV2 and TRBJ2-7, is EPEVTQTPSHQVTQMGQEVILRCVPISNHLYFYWYRQILGQKVEFLVSFYNNEISEKSEIFDDQFSVERPDGSNFTLKIRSTKLEDSAMYFCASSGRVYEQYFGPGTRLTVT.

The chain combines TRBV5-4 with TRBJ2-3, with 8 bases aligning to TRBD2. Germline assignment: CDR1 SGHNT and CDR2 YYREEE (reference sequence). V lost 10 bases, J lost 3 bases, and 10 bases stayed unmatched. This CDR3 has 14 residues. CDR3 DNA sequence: TGTGCCGGGCGACCGGGACTAGTGACAGATACGCAGTATTTT. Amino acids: CAGRPGLVTDTQYF.

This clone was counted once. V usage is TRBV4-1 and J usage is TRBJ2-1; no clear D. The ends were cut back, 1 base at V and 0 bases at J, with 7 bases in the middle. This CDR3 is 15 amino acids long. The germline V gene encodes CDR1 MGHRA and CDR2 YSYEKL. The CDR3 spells CASSQGASSYNEQFF. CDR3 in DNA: TGCGCCAGCAGCCAAGGGGCCAGCTCCTACAATGAGCAGTTCTTC.

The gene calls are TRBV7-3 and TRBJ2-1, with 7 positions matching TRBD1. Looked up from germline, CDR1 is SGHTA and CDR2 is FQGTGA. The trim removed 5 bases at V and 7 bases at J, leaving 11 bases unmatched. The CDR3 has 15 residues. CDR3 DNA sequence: TGTGCCAGCAGCGTCTGGGACAGTCAGGGAAATGAGCAGTTCTTC. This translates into CASSVWDSQGNEQFF.

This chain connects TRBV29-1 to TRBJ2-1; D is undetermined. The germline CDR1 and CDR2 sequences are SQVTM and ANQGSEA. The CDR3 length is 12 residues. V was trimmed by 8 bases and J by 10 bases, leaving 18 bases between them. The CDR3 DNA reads TGCAGCAGCGTTGAAGTAGGTGAGGAGCAGTTCTTC. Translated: CSSVEVGEEQFF.

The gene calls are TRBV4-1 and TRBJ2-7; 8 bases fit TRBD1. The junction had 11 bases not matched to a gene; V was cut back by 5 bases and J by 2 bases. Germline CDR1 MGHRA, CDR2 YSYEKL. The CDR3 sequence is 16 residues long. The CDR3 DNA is TGCGCCAGCAGCTCCCCCTCCGGGACAGGCCCCTACGAGCAGTACTTC. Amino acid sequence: CASSSPSGTGPYEQYF.

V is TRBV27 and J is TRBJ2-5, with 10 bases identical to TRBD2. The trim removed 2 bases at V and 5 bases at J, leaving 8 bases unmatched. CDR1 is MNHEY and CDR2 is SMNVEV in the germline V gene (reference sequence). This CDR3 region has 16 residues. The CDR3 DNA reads TGTGCCAGCAGTTTAATGAAGCGGGGGGGTGACGAGACCCAGTACTTC. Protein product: CASSLMKRGGDETQYF.

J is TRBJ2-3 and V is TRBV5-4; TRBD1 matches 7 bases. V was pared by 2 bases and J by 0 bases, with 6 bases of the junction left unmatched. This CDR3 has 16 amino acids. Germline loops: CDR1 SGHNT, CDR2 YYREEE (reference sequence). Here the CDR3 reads CASSFHRDRSTDTQYF. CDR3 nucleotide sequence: TGTGCCAGCAGCTTTCACCGGGACAGAAGCACAGATACGCAGTATTTT.

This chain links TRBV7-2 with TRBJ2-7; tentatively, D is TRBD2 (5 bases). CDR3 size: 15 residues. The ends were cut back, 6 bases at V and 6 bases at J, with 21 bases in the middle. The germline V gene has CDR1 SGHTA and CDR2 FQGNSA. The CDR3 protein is CASSTPRAVPTEQYF. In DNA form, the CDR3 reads TGTGCCAGCAGTACCCCGCGGGCCGTCCCCACCGAGCAGTACTTC.

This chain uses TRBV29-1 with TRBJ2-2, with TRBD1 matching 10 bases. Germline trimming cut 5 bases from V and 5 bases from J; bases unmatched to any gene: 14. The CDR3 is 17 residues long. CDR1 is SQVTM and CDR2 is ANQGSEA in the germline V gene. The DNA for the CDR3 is TGCAGCGTTCGTCCAAGTGTCGGGACAGGGGCTACCGGGGAGCTGTTTTTT. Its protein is CSVRPSVGTGATGELFF.

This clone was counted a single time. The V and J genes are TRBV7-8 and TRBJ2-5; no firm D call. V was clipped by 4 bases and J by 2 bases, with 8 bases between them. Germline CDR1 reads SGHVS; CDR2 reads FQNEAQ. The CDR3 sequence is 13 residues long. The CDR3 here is CASSSNSQETQYF. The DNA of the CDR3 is TGTGCCAGCAGCTCTAACAGTCAAGAGACCCAGTACTTC.

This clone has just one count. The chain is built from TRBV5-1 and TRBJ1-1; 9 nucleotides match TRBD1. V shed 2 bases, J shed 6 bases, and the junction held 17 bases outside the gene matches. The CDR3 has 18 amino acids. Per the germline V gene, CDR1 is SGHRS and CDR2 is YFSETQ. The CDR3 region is CASSFFNGPGTGLAEAFF. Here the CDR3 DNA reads TGCGCCAGCAGCTTTTTCAACGGGCCCGGGACAGGGCTCGCTGAAGCTTTCTTT. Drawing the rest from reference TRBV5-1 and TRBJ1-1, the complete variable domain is KAGVTQTPRYLIKTRGQQVTLSCSPISGHRSVSWYQQTPGQGLQFLFEYFSETQRNKGNFPGRFSGRQFSNSRSEMNVSTLELGDSALYLCASSFFNGPGTGLAEAFFGQGTRLTVV.

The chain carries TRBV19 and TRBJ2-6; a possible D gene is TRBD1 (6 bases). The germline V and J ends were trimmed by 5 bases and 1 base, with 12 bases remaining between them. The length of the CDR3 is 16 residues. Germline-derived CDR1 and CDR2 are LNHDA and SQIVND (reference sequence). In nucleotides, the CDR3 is TGTGCCAGTAGTGTGGACAGTAAATCTGGGGCCAACGTCCTGACTTTC. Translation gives CASSVDSKSGANVLTF.

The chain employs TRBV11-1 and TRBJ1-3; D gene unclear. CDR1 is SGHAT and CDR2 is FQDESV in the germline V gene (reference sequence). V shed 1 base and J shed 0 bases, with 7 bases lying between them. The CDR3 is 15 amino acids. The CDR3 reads CASSLGRHSGNTIYF. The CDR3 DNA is TGTGCCAGCAGCTTAGGGCGGCACTCTGGAAACACCATATATTTT.

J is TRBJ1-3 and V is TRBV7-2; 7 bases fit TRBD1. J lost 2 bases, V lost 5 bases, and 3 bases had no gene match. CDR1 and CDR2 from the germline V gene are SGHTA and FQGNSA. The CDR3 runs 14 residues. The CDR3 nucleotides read TGTGCCAGCAGCCACACAGGGGCTGGAAACACCATATATTTT. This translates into CASSHTGAGNTIYF.

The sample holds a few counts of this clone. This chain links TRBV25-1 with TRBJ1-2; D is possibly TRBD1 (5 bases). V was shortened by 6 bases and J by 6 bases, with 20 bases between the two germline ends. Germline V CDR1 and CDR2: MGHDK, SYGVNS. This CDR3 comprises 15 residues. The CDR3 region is CASSGSGLLGDGYTF. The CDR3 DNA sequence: TGTGCCAGCAGCGGATCCGGGCTTTTAGGGGATGGCTACACCTTC.

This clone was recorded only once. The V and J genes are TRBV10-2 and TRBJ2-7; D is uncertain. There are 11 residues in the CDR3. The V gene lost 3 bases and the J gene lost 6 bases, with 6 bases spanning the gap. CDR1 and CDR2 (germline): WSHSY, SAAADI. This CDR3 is CASSETFEQYF. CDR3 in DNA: TGCGCCAGCAGTGAAACTTTCGAGCAGTACTTC.

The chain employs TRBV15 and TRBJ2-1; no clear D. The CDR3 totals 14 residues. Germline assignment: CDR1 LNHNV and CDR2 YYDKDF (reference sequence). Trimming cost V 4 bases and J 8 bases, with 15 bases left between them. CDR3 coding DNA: TGTGCCACCAGCATAAGACGGCTAGTGGATGAGCAGTTCTTC. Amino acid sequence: CATSIRRLVDEQFF. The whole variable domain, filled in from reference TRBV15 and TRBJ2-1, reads DAMVIQNPRYQVTQFGKPVTLSCSQTLNHNVMYWYQQKSSQAPKLLFHYYDKDFNNEADTPDNFQSRRPNTSFCFLDIRSPGLGDTAMYLCATSIRRLVDEQFFGPGTRLTVL.